Listed below are T cell receptor beta chains from one sample, sequenced in a study of blood T cell repertoires in COVID-19. Repertoires were generated with immunoSEQ multiplex PCR, while TCRdb's copy carries only in-frame clones and drops some. This sample has under 150,000 clones, with 85% to 90% found just once. Material: peripheral blood. All receptors come from a man aged 45-60 years with active or convalescent COVID-19. Each CDR3 is given without its conserved first and last residue.

J | V | CDR3
TRBJ1-1 | TRBV6-5 | ASSPNLAAGRAF
TRBJ2-2 | TRBV7-2 | ASKGGPGELF
TRBJ1-5 | TRBV6-1 | ASSEMRDQPQH
TRBJ2-7 | TRBV6-1 | ASSRDRVYEQY
TRBJ2-1 | TRBV6-5 | ASSTGGSSNEQF
TRBJ2-2 | TRBV3-1/TRBV3-2 | ASRRDITGLAGGGNTGELF
TRBJ2-5 | TRBV28 | ASSLLGLGKTQY
TRBJ2-2 | TRBV19 | ASSVRTKTAGELF
TRBJ2-7 | TRBV19 | ASTPTVGYEQY
TRBJ2-7 | TRBV10-3 | AIRTSGNSYEQY
TRBJ2-3 | TRBV7-9 | ASSLGLRPSADTQY
TRBJ1-4 | TRBV28 | ASLPRVLNEKLF
TRBJ2-1 | TRBV11-2 | ASSLAAAGGFDEQF
TRBJ2-7 | TRBV11-1 | ASSLERASSYEQY
TRBJ1-4 | TRBV2 | ASISTASNEKLF
TRBJ1-6 | TRBV29-1 | SARTGGNSPLH
TRBJ1-2 | TRBV7-8 | ASSSGANYGYT
TRBJ2-2 | TRBV7-3 | ASSLKLAGGPGTGELF
TRBJ2-5 | TRBV5-8 | ASSRYRVKETQY
TRBJ2-1 | TRBV2 | ASSLTLTGRKQF
TRBJ2-1 | TRBV5-4 | ASTLGTSGSNEQF
TRBJ2-1 | TRBV24-1 | ATSDPPRGTYNEQF
TRBJ1-1 | TRBV27 | ASSHGTGGEEAF
TRBJ2-3 | TRBV7-3 | ASSRGQGYTDTQY
TRBJ2-7 | TRBV19 | ASSPSIITSYEQY
TRBJ1-5 | TRBV24-1 | ATSDSRQPNQPQH
TRBJ2-3 | TRBV2 | ASSEIGGVGDTQY
TRBJ2-7 | TRBV19 | ASSITGGGEQY
TRBJ2-7 | TRBV7-9 | ASSLEYGTSEDEQY
TRBJ1-1 | TRBV5-1 | ATRSGNTEAF
TRBJ2-7 | TRBV10-2 | ASREGGGNEQY
TRBJ1-2 | TRBV11-2 | ASSLRGQMTNYGYT
TRBJ2-2 | TRBV6-2/TRBV6-3 | ASSYSNRGGGELF
TRBJ2-7 | TRBV5-6 | ASSLEFSIWDRDPEQY
TRBJ2-1 | TRBV25-1 | ASSAGQGTYNEQF
TRBJ2-3 | TRBV7-6 | ASSLGQGRTDTQY
TRBJ2-1 | TRBV3-1/TRBV3-2 | ASSLGLAEQF
TRBJ2-7 | TRBV27 | ASSLHGTSGSYEQY
TRBJ1-3 | TRBV28 | ASSVESPGNTIY
TRBJ2-5 | TRBV5-1 | ASSLGLAGVGGETQY